This TCR beta chain was documented in a study of Graves' ophthalmopathy and Graves' hyperthyroidism. Using RNA transcripts, the TCR beta CDR3 regions were amplified. First-round RT-PCR with HTBI primers preceded a second-round multiplex PCR. Via MiXCR, TCRdb re-called the multiplex PCR reads, giving one row per CDR3 protein. This table has tens of thousands of distinct CDR3 sequences, roughly 50% appearing once. The germline V gene has CDR1 LNHDA and CDR2 SQIVND (reference sequence). Trimming pared 9 bases from V and 9 bases from J, leaving 8 bases between. The CDR3 runs 10 residues. The receptor comes from an adult woman with stable Graves' hyperthyroidism. The sequenced sample consisted of peripheral blood. The chain carries TRBV19 and TRBJ2-2; unclear D gene. The CDR3 coding sequence is TGTGCCAGCCGACGGTGGGAGCTGTTTTTT. It codes for CASRRWELFF.